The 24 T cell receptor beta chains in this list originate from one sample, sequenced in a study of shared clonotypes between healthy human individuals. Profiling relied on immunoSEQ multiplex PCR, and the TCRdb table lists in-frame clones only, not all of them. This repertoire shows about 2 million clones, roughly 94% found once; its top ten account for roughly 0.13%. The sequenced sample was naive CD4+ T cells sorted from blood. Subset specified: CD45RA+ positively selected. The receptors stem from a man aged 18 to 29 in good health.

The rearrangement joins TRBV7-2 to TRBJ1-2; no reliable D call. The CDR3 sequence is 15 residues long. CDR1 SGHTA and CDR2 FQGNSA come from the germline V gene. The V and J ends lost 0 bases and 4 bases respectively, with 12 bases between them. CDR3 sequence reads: CASSLAVTPGYGYTF. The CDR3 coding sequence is TGTGCCAGCAGCTTAGCCGTTACACCCGGCTATGGCTACACCTTC.

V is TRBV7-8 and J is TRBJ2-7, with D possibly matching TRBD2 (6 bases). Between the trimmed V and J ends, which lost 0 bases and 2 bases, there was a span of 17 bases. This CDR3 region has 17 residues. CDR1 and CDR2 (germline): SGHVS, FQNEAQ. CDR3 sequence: CASSLAGGLKGAYEQYF. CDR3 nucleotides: TGTGCCAGCAGCTTAGCGGGGGGACTCAAAGGGGCCTACGAGCAGTACTTC.

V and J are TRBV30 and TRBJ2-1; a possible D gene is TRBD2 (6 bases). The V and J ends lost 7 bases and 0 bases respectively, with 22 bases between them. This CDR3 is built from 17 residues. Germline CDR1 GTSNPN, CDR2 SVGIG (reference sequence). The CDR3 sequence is CASLRRAGPSSYNEQFF. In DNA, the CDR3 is TGTGCCTCCTTAAGAAGGGCGGGACCTAGCTCCTACAATGAGCAGTTCTTC.

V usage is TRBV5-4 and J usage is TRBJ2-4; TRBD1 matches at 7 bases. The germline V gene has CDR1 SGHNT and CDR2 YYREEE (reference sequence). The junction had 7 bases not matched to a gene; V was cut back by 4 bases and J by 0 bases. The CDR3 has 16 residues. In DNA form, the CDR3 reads TGTGCCAGCAGCGAGGGACAGCTGATAGCCAAAAACATTCAGTACTTC. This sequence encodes CASSEGQLIAKNIQYF.

The CDR3 coding sequence is TGCGCCAGCAGCCAAGGACTAGCGAAGTACAATGAGCAGTTCTTC. Its translation is CASSQGLAKYNEQFF. The chain is built from TRBV4-1 and TRBJ2-1; 8 positions match TRBD2. The CDR3 extends over 15 amino acids. CDR1 MGHRA and CDR2 YSYEKL come from the germline V gene. V lost 1 base, J lost 4 bases, and 3 bases stayed unmatched.

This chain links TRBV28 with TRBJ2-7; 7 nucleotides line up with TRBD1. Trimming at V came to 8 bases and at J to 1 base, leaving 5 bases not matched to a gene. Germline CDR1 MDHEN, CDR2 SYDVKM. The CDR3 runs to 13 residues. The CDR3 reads CASRDSRSYEQYF. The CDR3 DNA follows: TGTGCCAGCCGGGACAGCAGATCCTACGAGCAGTACTTC.

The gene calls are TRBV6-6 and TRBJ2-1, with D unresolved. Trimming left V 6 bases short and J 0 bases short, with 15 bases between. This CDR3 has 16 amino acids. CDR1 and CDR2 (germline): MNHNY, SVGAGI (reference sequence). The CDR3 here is CASSPQRVSSYNEQFF. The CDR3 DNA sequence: TGTGCCAGCAGCCCTCAAAGGGTGAGCTCCTACAATGAGCAGTTCTTC.

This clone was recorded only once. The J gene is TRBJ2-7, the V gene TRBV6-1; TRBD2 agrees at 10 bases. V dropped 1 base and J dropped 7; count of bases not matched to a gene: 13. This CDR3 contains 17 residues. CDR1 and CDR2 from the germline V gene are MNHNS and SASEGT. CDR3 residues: CASSEGRRLAGLREQYF. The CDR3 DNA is TGTGCCAGCAGTGAAGGGCGAAGACTAGCGGGCCTTCGGGAGCAGTACTTC.

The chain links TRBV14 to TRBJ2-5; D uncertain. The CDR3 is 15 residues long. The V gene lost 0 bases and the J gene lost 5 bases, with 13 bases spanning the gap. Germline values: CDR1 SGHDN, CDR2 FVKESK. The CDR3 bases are TGTGCCAGCAGCCAAGATCCTACCGTATTCGAGACCCAGTACTTC. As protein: CASSQDPTVFETQYF.

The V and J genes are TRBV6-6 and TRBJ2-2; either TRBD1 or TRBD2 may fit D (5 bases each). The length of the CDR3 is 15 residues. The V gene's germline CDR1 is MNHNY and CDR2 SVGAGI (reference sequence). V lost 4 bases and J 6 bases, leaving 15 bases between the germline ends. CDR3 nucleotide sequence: TGTGCCAGCAGTTTTGGTATATTGGGGGCCGGGGAGCTGTTTTTT. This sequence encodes CASSFGILGAGELFF.

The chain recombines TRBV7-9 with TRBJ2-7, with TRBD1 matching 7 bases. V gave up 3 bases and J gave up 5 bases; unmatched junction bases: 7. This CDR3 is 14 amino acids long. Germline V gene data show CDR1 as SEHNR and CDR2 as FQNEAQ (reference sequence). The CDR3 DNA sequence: TGTGCCAGCAGCTTTGAGACAGGGTTCAACGAGCAGTACTTC. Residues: CASSFETGFNEQYF. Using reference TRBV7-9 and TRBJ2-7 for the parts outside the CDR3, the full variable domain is DTGVSQNPRHKITKRGQNVTFRCDPISEHNRLYWYRQTLGQGPEFLTYFQNEAQLEKSRLLSDRFSAERPKGSFSTLEIQRTEQGDSAMYLCASSFETGFNEQYFGPGTRLTVT.

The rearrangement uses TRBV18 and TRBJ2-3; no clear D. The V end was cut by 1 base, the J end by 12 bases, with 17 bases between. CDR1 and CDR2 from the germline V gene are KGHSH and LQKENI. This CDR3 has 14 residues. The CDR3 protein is CASSPLETSTLQYF. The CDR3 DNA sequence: TGTGCCAGCTCACCACTAGAAACATCCACCCTCCAGTATTTT.

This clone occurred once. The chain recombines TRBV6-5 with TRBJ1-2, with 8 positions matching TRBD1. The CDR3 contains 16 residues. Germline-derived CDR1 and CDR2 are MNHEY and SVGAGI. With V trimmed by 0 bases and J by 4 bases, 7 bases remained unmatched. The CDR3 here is CASSYSQGALVYGYTF. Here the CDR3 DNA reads TGTGCCAGCAGTTACTCGCAGGGGGCGCTGGTCTATGGCTACACCTTC.

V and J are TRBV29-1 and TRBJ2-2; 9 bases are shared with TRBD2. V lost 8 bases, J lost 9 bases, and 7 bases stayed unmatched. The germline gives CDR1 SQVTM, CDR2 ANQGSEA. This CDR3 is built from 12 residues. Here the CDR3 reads CSQAGGGRELFF. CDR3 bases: TGCAGCCAAGCGGGGGGCGGTCGGGAGCTGTTTTTT.

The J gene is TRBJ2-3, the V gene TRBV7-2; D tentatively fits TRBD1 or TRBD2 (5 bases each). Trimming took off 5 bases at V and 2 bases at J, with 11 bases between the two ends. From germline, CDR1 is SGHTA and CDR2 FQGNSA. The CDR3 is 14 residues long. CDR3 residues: CASSLGPVTDTQYF. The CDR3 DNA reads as TGTGCCAGCAGCCTGGGACCCGTCACAGATACGCAGTATTTT.

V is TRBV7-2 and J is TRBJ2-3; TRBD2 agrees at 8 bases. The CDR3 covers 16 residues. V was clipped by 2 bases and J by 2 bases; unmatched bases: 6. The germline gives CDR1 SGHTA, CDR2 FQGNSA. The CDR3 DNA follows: TGTGCCAGCAGCTTACCAAGCGGGAGCCTCACAGATACGCAGTATTTT. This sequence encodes CASSLPSGSLTDTQYF.

The DNA of the CDR3 is TGTGCCAGCAGTGCACGACTAGCAGATACGCAGTATTTT. This encodes CASSARLADTQYF. The rearrangement uses TRBV6-4 and TRBJ2-3, with a weak D call TRBD2 (6 bases). V was shortened by 4 bases and J by 4 bases, with 9 bases between the two germline ends. Germline V gene data show CDR1 as MRHNA and CDR2 as SNTAGT. This CDR3 contains 13 residues.

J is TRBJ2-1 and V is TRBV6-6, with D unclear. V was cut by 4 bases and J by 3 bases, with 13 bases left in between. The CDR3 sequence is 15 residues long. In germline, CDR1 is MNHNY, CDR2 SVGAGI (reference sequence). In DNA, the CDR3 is TGTGCCAGCAGTTCACAGCGAGCCCTCTACAATGAGCAGTTCTTC. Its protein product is CASSSQRALYNEQFF.

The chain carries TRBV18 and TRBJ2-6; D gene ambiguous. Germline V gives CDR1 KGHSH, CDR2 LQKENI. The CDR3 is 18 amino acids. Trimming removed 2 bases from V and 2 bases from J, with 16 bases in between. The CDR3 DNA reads TGTGCCAGCTCACCATACGCCTCTACGCTCCCTGGGGCCAACGTCCTGACTTTC. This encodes CASSPYASTLPGANVLTF.

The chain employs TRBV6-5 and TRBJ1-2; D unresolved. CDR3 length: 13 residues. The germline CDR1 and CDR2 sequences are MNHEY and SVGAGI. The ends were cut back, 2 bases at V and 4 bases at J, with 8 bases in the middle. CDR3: CASSYGEGYGYTF. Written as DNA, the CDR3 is TGTGCCAGCAGTTACGGTGAGGGCTATGGCTACACCTTC.

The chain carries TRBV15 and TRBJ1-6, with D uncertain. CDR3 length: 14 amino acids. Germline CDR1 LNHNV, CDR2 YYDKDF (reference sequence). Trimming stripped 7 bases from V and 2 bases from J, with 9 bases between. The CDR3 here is CATIGRTYNSPLHF. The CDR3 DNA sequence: TGTGCCACCATCGGACGGACCTATAATTCACCCCTCCACTTT.

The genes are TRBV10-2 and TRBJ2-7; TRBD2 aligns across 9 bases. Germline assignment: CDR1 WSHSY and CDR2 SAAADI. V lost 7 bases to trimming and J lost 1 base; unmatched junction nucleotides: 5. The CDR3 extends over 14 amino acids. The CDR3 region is CASNLAGESYEQYF. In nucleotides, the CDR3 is TGCGCCAGCAATTTAGCGGGGGAGTCCTACGAGCAGTACTTC.

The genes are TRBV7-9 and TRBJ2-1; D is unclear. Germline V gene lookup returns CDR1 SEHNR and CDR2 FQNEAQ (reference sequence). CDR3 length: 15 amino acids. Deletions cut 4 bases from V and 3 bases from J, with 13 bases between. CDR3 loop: CASSSLSWYYNEQFF. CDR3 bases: TGTGCCAGCAGCTCCCTGAGCTGGTACTACAATGAGCAGTTCTTC. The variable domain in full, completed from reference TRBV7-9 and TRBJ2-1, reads DTGVSQNPRHKITKRGQNVTFRCDPISEHNRLYWYRQTLGQGPEFLTYFQNEAQLEKSRLLSDRFSAERPKGSFSTLEIQRTEQGDSAMYLCASSSLSWYYNEQFFGPGTRLTVL.

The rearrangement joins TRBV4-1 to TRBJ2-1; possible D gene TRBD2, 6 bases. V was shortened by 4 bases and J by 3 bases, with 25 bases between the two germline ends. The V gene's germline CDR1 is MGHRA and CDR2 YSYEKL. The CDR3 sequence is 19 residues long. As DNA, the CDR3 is TGCGCCAGCAGCCCAAGACTAGTTGGGCCGGTGGTTGGCTACAATGAGCAGTTCTTC. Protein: CASSPRLVGPVVGYNEQFF.